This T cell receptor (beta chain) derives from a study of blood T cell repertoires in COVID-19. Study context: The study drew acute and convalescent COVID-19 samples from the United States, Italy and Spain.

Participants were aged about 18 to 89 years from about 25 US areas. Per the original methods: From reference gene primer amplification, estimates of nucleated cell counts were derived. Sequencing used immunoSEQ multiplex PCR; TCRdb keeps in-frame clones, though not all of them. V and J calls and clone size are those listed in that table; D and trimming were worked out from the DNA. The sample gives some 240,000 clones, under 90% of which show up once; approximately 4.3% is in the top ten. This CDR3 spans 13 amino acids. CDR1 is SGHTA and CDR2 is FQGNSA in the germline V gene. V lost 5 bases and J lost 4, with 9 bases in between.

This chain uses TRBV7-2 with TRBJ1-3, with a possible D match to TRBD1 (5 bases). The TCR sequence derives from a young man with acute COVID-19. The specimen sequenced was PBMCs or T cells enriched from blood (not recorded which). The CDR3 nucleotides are TGTGCCAGCAGCCGGCGACAGGGAAACACCATATATTTT. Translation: CASSRRQGNTIYF.